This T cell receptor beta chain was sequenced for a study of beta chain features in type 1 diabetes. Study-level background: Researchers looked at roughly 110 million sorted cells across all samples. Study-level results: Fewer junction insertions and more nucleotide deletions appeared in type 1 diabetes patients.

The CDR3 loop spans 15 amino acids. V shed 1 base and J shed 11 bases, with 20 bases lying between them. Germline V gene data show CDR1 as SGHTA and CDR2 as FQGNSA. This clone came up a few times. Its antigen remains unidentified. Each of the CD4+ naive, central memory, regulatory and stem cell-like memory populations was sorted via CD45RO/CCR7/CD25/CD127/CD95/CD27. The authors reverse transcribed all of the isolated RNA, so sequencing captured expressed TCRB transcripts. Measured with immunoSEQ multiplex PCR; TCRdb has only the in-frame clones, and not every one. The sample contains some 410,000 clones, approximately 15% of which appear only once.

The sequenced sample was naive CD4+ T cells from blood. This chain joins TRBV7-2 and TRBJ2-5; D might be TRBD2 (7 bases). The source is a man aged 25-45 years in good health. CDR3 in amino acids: CASSLDLAGAREQYF. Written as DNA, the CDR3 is TGTGCCAGCAGCTTAGATCTCGCGGGGGCGAGGGAGCAGTACTTC.